This T cell receptor (beta chain) appears in the sequencing data of a study of vaccination and CD4 T cells after COVID-19. Study background: Controls had a CEFX pool, an HIV-1 Nef pool, or no peptide added.

Oncomine TCR Beta short-read sequencing was applied to DNA from cultured CD4+ T cells. MiXCR, applied by TCRdb to the PCR reads, yields one record per CDR3 protein. The table lists more than 20,000 distinct CDR3 sequences, 60% to 75% of them singletons. V shed 11 bases, J shed 3 bases, and the junction held 5 bases outside the gene matches. The CDR3 consists of 12 residues. The germline gives CDR1 ENHRY, CDR2 SYGVKD. Specified treatment: approximately nine-day PBMC culture with coronavirus spike peptide pools or control peptides (ViraFEST assay). TCRs were sequenced by ViraFEST after antigen-specific T cells had been expanded with peptide pools. Culture conditions combined 2 million to 2.5 million PBMCs per well with approximately 10 IU/ml IL-2 and roughly 10 ug/ml peptide pools. Half of the medium was exchanged for fresh IL-2 medium, first on day 3 and then on day 7. About this clonotype: What it binds is unknown.

This receptor was identified in a human donor who had recovered from COVID-19. V is TRBV10-3 and J is TRBJ2-3, with 7 bases identical to TRBD1. The sample consisted of CD4+ T cells from blood, cultured in vitro. The CDR3 sequence: CASAGGTDTQYF. The CDR3, as DNA: TGTGCCTCGGCAGGGGGAACAGATACGCAGTATTTT.